These 27 T cell receptor beta chains came from one sample sequenced in a study of blood T cell repertoires in COVID-19. Sequenced by immunoSEQ multiplex PCR; TCRdb stores in-frame clones only, minus some. The table includes a few hundred thousand clones, over 75% detected once. Sequencing was carried out using PBMCs or T cells enriched from blood (not recorded which). The receptors originated from a woman in her 50s who had recovered from COVID-19.

The chain combines TRBV19 with TRBJ1-6; 8 nucleotides agree with TRBD1. Germline V gives CDR1 LNHDA, CDR2 SQIVND (reference sequence). V lost 9 bases and J lost 0; bases outside the gene matches: 7. The CDR3 covers 16 residues. CDR3 region: CASRDRTFSYNSPLHF. DNA of the CDR3: TGTGCCAGCAGGGACAGGACGTTCTCCTATAATTCACCCCTCCACTTT.

V usage is TRBV7-9 and J usage is TRBJ2-7, with 9 bases aligning to TRBD1. V shed 5 bases, J shed 0 bases, and the junction held 11 bases outside the gene matches. This CDR3 is built from 17 residues. The germline V gene has CDR1 SEHNR and CDR2 FQNEAQ (reference sequence). CDR3 bases: TGTGCCAGCAGCCCCGCACCCGGGACAGGGACCTCCTACGAGCAGTACTTC. This translates into CASSPAPGTGTSYEQYF.

The chain links TRBV12-3 or TRBV12-4 to TRBJ2-5; D not resolved. Deletions cut 6 bases from V and 4 bases from J, with 9 bases between. CDR3 size: 12 residues. CDR3 amino acids: CASSPGPETQYF. The CDR3 coding sequence is TGTGCCAGCAGCCCTGGGCCAGAGACCCAGTACTTC.

This rearrangement joins TRBV5-1 to TRBJ2-3, with 7 bases that match TRBD2. V dropped 6 bases and J dropped 2; count of bases not matched to a gene: 9. The CDR3 contains 15 residues. The germline V gene has CDR1 SGHRS and CDR2 YFSETQ. The CDR3 nucleotides are TGCGCCAGCACACTAGCGACCGCCTTCACAGATACGCAGTATTTT. Its protein is CASTLATAFTDTQYF. Together with reference TRBV5-1 and TRBJ2-3, the CDR3 gives the full variable domain: KAGVTQTPRYLIKTRGQQVTLSCSPISGHRSVSWYQQTPGQGLQFLFEYFSETQRNKGNFPGRFSGRQFSNSRSEMNVSTLELGDSALYLCASTLATAFTDTQYFGPGTRLTVL.

The gene calls are TRBV7-2 and TRBJ2-7; 12 bases fit TRBD2. Trimming removed 2 bases from V and 3 bases from J; junction bases left unmatched: 2. CDR1 is SGHTA and CDR2 is FQGNSA in the germline V gene. The CDR3 covers 15 residues. CDR3 in amino acids: CASSLTSGRNYEQYF. The DNA of the CDR3 is TGTGCCAGCAGCTTAACTAGCGGGAGGAACTACGAGCAGTACTTC. Using reference TRBV7-2 and TRBJ2-7 for the parts outside the CDR3, the full variable domain is GAGVSQSPSNKVTEKGKDVELRCDPISGHTALYWYRQSLGQGLEFLIYFQGNSAPDKSGLPSDRFSAERTGGSVSTLTIQRTQQEDSAVYLCASSLTSGRNYEQYFGPGTRLTVT.

The rearrangement joins TRBV2 to TRBJ1-5; 7 bases match TRBD1. CDR1 and CDR2 (germline): SNHLY, FYNNEI. The CDR3 is 13 amino acids. The V gene end was trimmed by 4 bases and the J gene end by 9 bases; junction bases not matched to a gene: 6. The CDR3 protein is CASSGDRQRPQHF. The CDR3 DNA follows: TGTGCCAGCAGTGGGGACAGACAGAGGCCCCAGCATTTT.

Comment on this clone: In the same sample, other DNA sequences code for this CDR3. The CDR3 bases are TGTGCCAGCAGCCCCCCGGGACTAGCGGGAGGGGACACCGGGGAGCTGTTTTTT. Translation: CASSPPGLAGGDTGELFF. The chain links TRBV9 to TRBJ2-2, with 16 bases that match TRBD2. V trimming: 4 bases; J trimming: 3 bases; junction bases outside the gene matches: 6. The CDR3 covers 18 residues. The germline CDR1 and CDR2 sequences are SGDLS and YYNGEE.

V and J are TRBV18 and TRBJ1-5; weak D call: TRBD1 (5 bases). Germline V gene data show CDR1 as KGHSH and CDR2 as LQKENI. This CDR3 region has 17 residues. Trimming cost V 4 bases and J 0 bases, with 16 bases left between them. The CDR3 region is CASSRTMGGDSNQPQHF. The CDR3 region has the DNA TGTGCCAGCTCACGAACGATGGGAGGGGATAGCAATCAGCCCCAGCATTTT.

The rearrangement uses TRBV10-3 and TRBJ1-1; D remains unclear. The CDR3 contains 15 residues. Germline CDR1 ENHRY, CDR2 SYGVKD. V lost 0 bases to trimming and J lost 0 bases, with 8 bases between them. The CDR3: CAISESMGVNTEAFF. In DNA form, the CDR3 reads TGTGCCATCAGTGAGTCGATGGGAGTGAACACTGAAGCTTTCTTT.

The J gene is TRBJ1-1, the V gene TRBV7-9; D gene unclear. V lost 5 bases, J lost 11 bases, and 15 bases lay in between. CDR1 is SEHNR, CDR2 FQNEAQ, per germline (reference sequence). This CDR3 is built from 12 residues. The CDR3 is CASSRDLARAFF. The CDR3 DNA reads TGTGCCAGCAGCCGAGACTTGGCTCGGGCTTTCTTT.

J is TRBJ1-3 and V is TRBV18; TRBD1 matches at 7 bases. The CDR3 has 17 amino acids. V shed 6 bases and J 0 bases; nucleotides not matched to a gene: 11. Germline CDR1 KGHSH, CDR2 LQKENI. This CDR3 is CASSPLPGQSSGNTIYF. CDR3 in DNA: TGTGCCAGCTCGCCTCTTCCGGGACAGAGCTCTGGAAACACCATATATTTT.

The chain has TRBV30 and TRBJ2-1; tentative D call: TRBD1 (6 bases). From germline, CDR1 is GTSNPN and CDR2 SVGIG (reference sequence). The V end was cut by 1 base, the J end by 3 bases, with 10 bases between. CDR3 length: 14 amino acids. The CDR3 coding sequence is TGTGCCTGGAGTGACGGGACAAACTACAATGAGCAGTTCTTC. Translation: CAWSDGTNYNEQFF.

The chain combines TRBV4-1 with TRBJ1-6; TRBD1 aligns across 9 bases. V lost 4 bases and J lost 7; bases outside the gene matches: 2. CDR3 length: 14 amino acids. Germline lookup yields CDR1 MGHRA and CDR2 YSYEKL. CDR3 nucleotide sequence: TGCGCCAGCAGCCGGGGACAGGGAAATTCACCCCTCCACTTT. Amino acid sequence: CASSRGQGNSPLHF.

The chain links TRBV28 to TRBJ2-7, with 7 bases identical to TRBD2. V gave up 6 bases and J gave up 6 bases; unmatched junction bases: 11. Germline V gene lookup returns CDR1 MDHEN and CDR2 SYDVKM. The CDR3 extends over 14 amino acids. CDR3 bases: TGTGCCAGCAGGCCTCCCCAACTAGCGCGCGAGCAGTACTTC. This translates into CASRPPQLAREQYF.

This sequence joins TRBV3-1 (or the pseudogene TRBV3-2) and TRBJ1-5; TRBD1 matches at 9 bases. V lost 5 bases to trimming and J lost 6 bases; unmatched junction nucleotides: 2. The CDR3 sequence is 13 residues long. CDR1 is LGHDT, CDR2 YNNKEL, per germline (reference sequence). This chain's CDR3 is CASSNRGPQPQHF. CDR3 sequence (DNA): TGTGCCAGCAGCAACAGGGGGCCTCAGCCCCAGCATTTT.

This rearrangement joins TRBV6-5 to TRBJ1-1; D unresolved. V gave up 1 base and J gave up 11 bases, with 17 bases separating them. The CDR3 is 14 amino acids. CDR1 and CDR2 (germline): MNHEY, SVGAGI. The CDR3 is CASSYYRGPPGAFF. The CDR3 bases are TGTGCCAGCAGTTACTATAGAGGGCCGCCCGGGGCTTTCTTT.

This chain uses TRBV29-1 with TRBJ2-5; 10 bases fit TRBD2. Germline V gives CDR1 SQVTM, CDR2 ANQGSEA. V was clipped by 0 bases and J by 5 bases; unmatched bases: 12. The CDR3 runs to 17 residues. CDR3 sequence reads: CSVEEGGGSGRAETQYF. The CDR3 DNA follows: TGCAGCGTTGAAGAGGGAGGGGGGAGCGGGAGGGCGGAGACCCAGTACTTC.

The rearrangement uses TRBV9 and TRBJ2-5; a weak D match, TRBD1 (6 bases). This CDR3 comprises 13 residues. V gave up 3 bases and J gave up 4 bases, with 10 bases separating them. Germline assignment: CDR1 SGDLS and CDR2 YYNGEE. The CDR3 nucleotides read TGTGCCAGCAGCGGAGGCAGGGGAGAGACCCAGTACTTC. Its protein is CASSGGRGETQYF.

This clone was recorded only once. V is TRBV9 and J is TRBJ1-5, with 9 bases lining up with TRBD1. CDR1 SGDLS and CDR2 YYNGEE come from the germline V gene. V was pared by 0 bases and J by 6 bases, with 4 bases of the junction left unmatched. CDR3 length: 15 amino acids. The CDR3 region is CASSVGGQGGQPQHF. Here the CDR3 DNA reads TGTGCCAGCAGCGTAGGGGGACAGGGCGGTCAGCCCCAGCATTTT.

The chain combines TRBV5-6 with TRBJ1-2; 7 bases align to TRBD1. Germline assignment: CDR1 SGHDT and CDR2 YYEEEE. This CDR3 spans 15 amino acids. J gave up 6 bases and V 4 bases, and 12 bases lay outside the gene matches. The CDR3 spells CASSLVGTGVNGYTF. DNA for the CDR3: TGTGCCAGCAGCCTTGTGGGAACAGGGGTGAATGGCTACACCTTC.

The chain employs TRBV5-4 and TRBJ1-1, with TRBD1 as a possible D gene (6 bases). Germline loops: CDR1 SGHNT, CDR2 YYREEE (reference sequence). The CDR3 extends over 16 amino acids. The germline V and J ends were trimmed by 4 bases and 0 bases, with 16 bases remaining between them. The CDR3 spells CASSPGQSHMNTEAFF. In nucleotides, the CDR3 is TGTGCCAGCAGCCCAGGACAGAGCCACATGAACACTGAAGCTTTCTTT.

CDR3 amino acids: CASSASGSHFNEQFF. CDR3 coding DNA: TGTGCCAGCAGCGCTAGCGGGAGTCACTTCAATGAGCAGTTCTTC. The chain links TRBV9 to TRBJ2-1; TRBD2 matches at 10 bases. From germline, CDR1 is SGDLS and CDR2 YYNGEE. This CDR3 region has 15 residues. With V trimmed by 3 bases and J by 6 bases, 6 bases remained unmatched.

The gene calls are TRBV6-6 and TRBJ2-7, with 9 bases identical to TRBD2. CDR1 is MNHNY, CDR2 SVGAGI, per germline (reference sequence). The junction had 14 bases not matched to a gene; V was cut back by 6 bases and J by 5 bases. The CDR3 sequence is 16 residues long. CDR3 amino acids: CASSLRPAGGSNEQYF. CDR3 nucleotides: TGTGCCAGCAGCTTAAGGCCAGCGGGAGGTTCTAACGAGCAGTACTTC.

This chain joins TRBV5-1 and TRBJ2-7, with 7 bases lining up with TRBD1. J gave up 2 bases and V 6 bases, and 11 bases lay outside the gene matches. The CDR3 loop spans 15 amino acids. Germline lookup yields CDR1 SGHRS and CDR2 YFSETQ. Here the CDR3 reads CASTDTGTVPYEQYF. The CDR3 DNA follows: TGCGCCAGCACCGATACCGGGACAGTCCCCTACGAGCAGTACTTC.

This chain joins TRBV28 and TRBJ2-7, with TRBD1 matching 10 bases. J gave up 2 bases and V 1 base, and 11 bases lay outside the gene matches. CDR3 length: 18 residues. Per the germline V gene, CDR1 is MDHEN and CDR2 is SYDVKM. CDR3 nucleotide sequence: TGTGCCAGCAGTTTATCGCCTCTATTCGGACAGGGGGCCTACGAGCAGTACTTC. It is translated as CASSLSPLFGQGAYEQYF.

V is TRBV6-5 and J is TRBJ2-7, with D maybe TRBD1 (5 bases). From germline, CDR1 is MNHEY and CDR2 SVGAGI. Trimming cost V 6 bases and J 2 bases, with 17 bases left between them. This CDR3 comprises 15 residues. CDR3 sequence reads: CASRLLDTFTYEQYF. The CDR3 DNA reads TGTGCCAGCAGACTACTGGACACTTTTACCTACGAGCAGTACTTC.

The gene calls are TRBV7-2 and TRBJ2-1; D might be TRBD2 (6 bases). V was shortened by 5 bases and J by 5 bases, with 19 bases between the two germline ends. The CDR3 runs to 16 residues. Looked up from germline, CDR1 is SGHTA and CDR2 is FQGNSA. This chain's CDR3 is CASSPTGTSYNNEQFF. DNA of the CDR3: TGTGCCAGCAGCCCCACCGGGACTTCCTACAACAATGAGCAGTTCTTC.